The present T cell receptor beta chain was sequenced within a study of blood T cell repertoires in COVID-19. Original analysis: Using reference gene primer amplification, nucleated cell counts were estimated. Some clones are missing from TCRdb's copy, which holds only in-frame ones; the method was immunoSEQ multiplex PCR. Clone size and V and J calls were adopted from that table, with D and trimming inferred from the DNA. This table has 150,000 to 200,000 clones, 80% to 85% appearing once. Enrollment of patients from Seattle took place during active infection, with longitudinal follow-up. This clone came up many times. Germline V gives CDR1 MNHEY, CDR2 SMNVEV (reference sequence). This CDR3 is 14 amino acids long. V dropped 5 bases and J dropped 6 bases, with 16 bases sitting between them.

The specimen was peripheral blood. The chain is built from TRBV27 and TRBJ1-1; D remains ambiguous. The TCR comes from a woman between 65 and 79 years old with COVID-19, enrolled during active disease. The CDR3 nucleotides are TGTGCCAGCAGTCCCTTCGTTCCTGGGCCTGAAGCTTTCTTT. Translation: CASSPFVPGPEAFF.